This T cell receptor beta chain was obtained from a study of control samples from healthy donors and cancer patients. CDR1 and CDR2 (germline): MDHEN, SYDVKM. Trimming took 8 bases from V and 10 from J, leaving 12 bases between them. The CDR3 length is 12 residues. Only in-frame clones appear in the TCRdb table, and some are missing; sequencing was by immunoSEQ multiplex PCR. The sample contains about 20,000 clones, approximately 80% of which appear only once. The V call is TRBV28, the J call TRBJ1-6; D call uncertain. The sample consisted of PBMCs. This sequence originates from a woman between 65 and 79 years old with lung cancer. The CDR3: CASSVGESPLHF. The CDR3 DNA is TGTGCCAGCTCCGTCGGGGAGTCACCCCTCCACTTT.